Listed below are T cell receptor beta chains from one sample, sequenced in a study of blood T cell repertoires in COVID-19. Sequenced by immunoSEQ multiplex PCR; TCRdb stores in-frame clones only, minus some. The table has roughly 300,000 clones, 83% seen once. The sequenced material came from peripheral blood. The receptors were sampled from a woman aged 45-60 years who had recovered from COVID-19. Both conserved end residues are part of each CDR3. A D gene is named only where the DNA matches it firmly. Only some rows state a clone size, as once, few, many or a class for expanded clones.

j_gene,d_gene,v_gene,abundance,CDR3nt,CDR3aa
TRBJ1-1,-,TRBV4-3,-,TGCGCCAGCAGCCGGAAGAATAGTGGGGGGTCTGAAGCTTTCTTT,CASSRKNSGGSEAFF
TRBJ2-7,-,TRBV4-3,-,TGCGCCAGCAGCCAAGATGCGGGCTACTCCTACGAGCAGTACTTC,CASSQDAGYSYEQYF
TRBJ1-5,-,TRBV21-1,-,TGTGCCAGCAGCAATGGTTGGCGAAACGAGGTCCAGCCCCAGCATTTT,CASSNGWRNEVQPQHF
TRBJ2-7,-,TRBV11-2,-,TGTGCCAGCAGCCCGTCCCAGGGGAGCTCCTACGAGCAGTACTTC,CASSPSQGSSYEQYF
TRBJ1-4,TRBD1,TRBV5-6,-,TGTGCCAGCAGCTCGCAACAGGGGGCTGGAGAAAAACTGTTTTTT,CASSSQQGAGEKLFF
TRBJ2-7,TRBD2,TRBV2,-,TGTGCCAGCGTCGTACTAGCGGGAGGTTCCTACGAGCAGTACTTC,CASVVLAGGSYEQYF
TRBJ1-6,TRBD1,TRBV18,-,TGTGCCAGCTCACCCGGGACAGGGGGCTCCTCCAATTCACCCCTCCACTTT,CASSPGTGGSSNSPLHF
TRBJ1-1,TRBD1,TRBV7-9,-,TGTGCCGGGGGGACAGTGAACACTGAAGCTTTCTTT,CAGGTVNTEAFF
TRBJ2-6,-,TRBV6-2/TRBV6-3,-,TGTGCCAGCAGTCCCCCAAGCAACAGGGCTCTTAAGGCCAACGTCCTGACTTTC,CASSPPSNRALKANVLTF
TRBJ2-7,TRBD1,TRBV9,-,TGTGCCAGCAGCGCGGGACAGGACTCCTACGAGCAGTACTTC,CASSAGQDSYEQYF
TRBJ2-5,TRBD1,TRBV6-5,-,TGTGCCAGCAGTAGGACAGGCCAAGAGACCCAGTACTTC,CASSRTGQETQYF
TRBJ1-5,-,TRBV27,-,TGTGCCAGCCCCGCGGAGTTTACGGATCAGCCCCAGCATTTT,CASPAEFTDQPQHF
TRBJ1-5,-,TRBV3-1/TRBV3-2,few,TGTGCCAGCAGCCCTGGGCCTCACAATCAGCCCCAGCATTTT,CASSPGPHNQPQHF
TRBJ2-7,-,TRBV10-1,-,TGCGCCAGCAGTGAGCTTGGCGGGGTTGCCCACGAGCAGTACTTC,CASSELGGVAHEQYF
TRBJ1-6,TRBD1,TRBV7-6,-,TGTGCCAGCAGCTTGGGGACAGGGAAATCACCCCTCCACTTT,CASSLGTGKSPLHF
TRBJ1-4,-,TRBV5-8,-,TGTGCCAGCACCCCTACAGCTTTTGCAACTAATGAAAAACTGTTTTTT,CASTPTAFATNEKLFF
TRBJ2-7,-,TRBV27,-,TGTGCCAGCAGTTTATTGGGCAGAGTAGAAGTTTACGAGCAGTACTTC,CASSLLGRVEVYEQYF
TRBJ2-7,TRBD2,TRBV6-5,-,TGTGCCAGCACCCTACGGGGGGGCCTCTACGAGCAGTACTTC,CASTLRGGLYEQYF
TRBJ2-4,TRBD1,TRBV6-1,-,TGTGCCAGCAGTGAGCGATCCACAGGGGCGCTAGCCAAAAACATTCAGTACTTC,CASSERSTGALAKNIQYF
TRBJ2-6,-,TRBV28,-,TGTGCCAGCAGTCCCTCCCCAGCTGGGGCCAACGTCCTGACTTTC,CASSPSPAGANVLTF
TRBJ2-7,-,TRBV7-9,once,TGTGCCAGCAGCTTAGACGGACTACGCGGGCACGAGCAGTACTTC,CASSLDGLRGHEQYF
TRBJ1-5,TRBD1,TRBV28,-,TGTGCCAGCATCCCGACAGGGGGCCTTAATCAGCCCCAGCATTTT,CASIPTGGLNQPQHF
TRBJ2-1,-,TRBV5-6,-,TGTGCCAGCAGCTTGACAGCCTACAATGAGCAGTTCTTC,CASSLTAYNEQFF
TRBJ2-7,TRBD1,TRBV9,-,TGTGCCAGCAGCTCCGGACAGGGGACCTACGAGCAGTACTTC,CASSSGQGTYEQYF
TRBJ1-2,-,TRBV28,-,TGTGCCAGCAGTTTAGTTGGCAGTGACTATGGCTACACCTTC,CASSLVGSDYGYTF
TRBJ2-3,TRBD2,TRBV6-2/TRBV6-3,once,TGTGCCAGCAGTTACTCGGCTAGCGGGGCCTTAGCTTGGGTACGCCGACCCCAGTATTTT,CASSYSASGALAWVRRPQYF
TRBJ2-1,-,TRBV4-3,-,TGCGCCAGCAGCCCCCAGTTGGCCTCGTACAATGAGCAGTTCTTC,CASSPQLASYNEQFF
TRBJ2-3,TRBD2,TRBV4-3,-,TGCGCCAGCAGCCCAGGGACTAGCGGGAGAAACCCCACAGATACGCAGTATTTT,CASSPGTSGRNPTDTQYF
TRBJ2-5,-,TRBV10-3,-,TGTGCCATCAGTGAGGGTTGGGGGGAGCCCCAAGAGACCCAGTACTTC,CAISEGWGEPQETQYF
TRBJ1-5,-,TRBV7-9,-,TGTGCCAGCAGCCCCGGGGGGGGCAATCAGCCCCAGCATTTT,CASSPGGGNQPQHF
TRBJ1-2,TRBD1,TRBV7-2,-,TGTGCCAGCAGCTTAGGACAGGGGATCTATGGCTACACCTTC,CASSLGQGIYGYTF
TRBJ2-3,-,TRBV12-3/TRBV12-4,-,TGTGCCAGCAGTTTTAGCTCAGATACGCAGTATTTT,CASSFSSDTQYF
TRBJ1-4,TRBD1,TRBV5-1,-,TGCGCCAGCAGCGGACGGACAGGGGGCGGTGAAAAACTGTTTTTT,CASSGRTGGGEKLFF
TRBJ2-1,-,TRBV7-8,-,TGTGCCAGCAGCCCCTACGGAGGCGATGAGCAGTTCTTC,CASSPYGGDEQFF
TRBJ1-2,-,TRBV6-1,-,TGTGCCAGCAGTGAACGCGGTGACACCTTC,CASSERGDTF
TRBJ1-3,-,TRBV12-3/TRBV12-4,few,TGTGCCAGCAGTTTCGAGGATGGAAACACCATATATTTT,CASSFEDGNTIYF
TRBJ1-2,-,TRBV7-6,-,TGTGCCAGCAGCTTACACAAGGGAGTGGGCTACACCTTC,CASSLHKGVGYTF